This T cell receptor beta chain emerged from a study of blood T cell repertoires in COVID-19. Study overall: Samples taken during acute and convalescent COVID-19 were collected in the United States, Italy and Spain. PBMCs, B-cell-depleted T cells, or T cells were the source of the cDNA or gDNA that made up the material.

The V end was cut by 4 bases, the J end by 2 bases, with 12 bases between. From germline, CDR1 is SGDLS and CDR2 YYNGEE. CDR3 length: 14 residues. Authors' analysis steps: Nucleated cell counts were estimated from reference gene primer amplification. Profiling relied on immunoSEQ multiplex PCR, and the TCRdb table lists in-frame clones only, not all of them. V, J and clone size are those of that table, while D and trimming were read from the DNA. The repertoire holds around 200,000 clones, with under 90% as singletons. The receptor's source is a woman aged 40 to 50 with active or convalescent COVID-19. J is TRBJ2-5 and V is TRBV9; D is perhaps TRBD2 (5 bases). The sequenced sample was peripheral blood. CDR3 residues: CASSRRGEQETQYF. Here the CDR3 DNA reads TGTGCCAGCAGCCGACGGGGAGAACAAGAGACCCAGTACTTC.